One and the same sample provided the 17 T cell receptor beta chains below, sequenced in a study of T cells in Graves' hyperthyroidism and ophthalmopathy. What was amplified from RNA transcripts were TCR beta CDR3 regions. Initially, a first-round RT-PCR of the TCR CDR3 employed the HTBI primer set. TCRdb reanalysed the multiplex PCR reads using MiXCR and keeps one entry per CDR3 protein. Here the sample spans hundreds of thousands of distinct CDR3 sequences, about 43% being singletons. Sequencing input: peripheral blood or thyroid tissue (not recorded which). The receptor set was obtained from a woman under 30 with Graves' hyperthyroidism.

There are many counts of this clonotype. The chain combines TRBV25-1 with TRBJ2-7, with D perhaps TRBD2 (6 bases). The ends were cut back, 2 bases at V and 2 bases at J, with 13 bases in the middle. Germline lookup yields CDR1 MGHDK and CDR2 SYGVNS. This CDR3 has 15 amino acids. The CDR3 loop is CASSEAGTQTYEQYF. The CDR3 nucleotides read TGTGCCAGCAGTGAAGCCGGGACTCAAACCTACGAGCAGTACTTC.

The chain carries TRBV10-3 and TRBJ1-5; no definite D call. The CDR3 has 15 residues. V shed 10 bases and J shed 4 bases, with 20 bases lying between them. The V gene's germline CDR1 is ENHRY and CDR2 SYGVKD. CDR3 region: CASRETATENQPQHF. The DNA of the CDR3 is TGTGCCAGTCGTGAGACTGCGACGGAAAATCAGCCCCAGCATTTT.

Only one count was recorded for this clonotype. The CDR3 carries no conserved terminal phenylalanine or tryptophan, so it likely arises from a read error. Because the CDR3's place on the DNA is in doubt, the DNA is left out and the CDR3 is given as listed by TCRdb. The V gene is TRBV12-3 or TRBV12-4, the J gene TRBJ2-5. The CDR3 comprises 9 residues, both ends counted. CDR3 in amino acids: CASSLSPTT.

CDR3 residues: CASSVRSGGYEQYF. CDR3 nucleotide sequence: TGTGCCAGCAGCGTACGTAGCGGTGGATACGAGCAGTACTTC. The chain uses TRBV9 and TRBJ2-7; a possible D gene is TRBD2 (6 bases). Germline values: CDR1 SGDLS, CDR2 YYNGEE. The V gene lost 1 base and the J gene lost 4 bases, with 12 bases spanning the gap. CDR3 length equals 14 residues.

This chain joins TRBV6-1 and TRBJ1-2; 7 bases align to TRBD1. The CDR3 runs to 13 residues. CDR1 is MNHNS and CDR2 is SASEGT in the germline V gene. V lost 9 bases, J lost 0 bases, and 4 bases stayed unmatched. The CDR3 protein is CASDRATNYGYTF. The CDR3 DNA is TGTGCCAGTGACAGGGCGACTAACTATGGCTACACCTTC.

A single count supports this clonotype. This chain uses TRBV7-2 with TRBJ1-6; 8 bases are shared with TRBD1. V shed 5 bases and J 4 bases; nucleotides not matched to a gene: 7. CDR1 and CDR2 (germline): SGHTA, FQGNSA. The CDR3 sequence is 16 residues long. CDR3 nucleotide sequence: TGTGCCAGCAGCCCCAAGGGACAGGCGTATAATTCACCCCTCCACTTT. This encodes CASSPKGQAYNSPLHF.

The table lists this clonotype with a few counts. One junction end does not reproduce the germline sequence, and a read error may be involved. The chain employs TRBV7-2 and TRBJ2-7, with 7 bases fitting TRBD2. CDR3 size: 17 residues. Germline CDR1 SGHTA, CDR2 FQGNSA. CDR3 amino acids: CASRLALGGAGSYEQYF. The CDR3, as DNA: TGTGCCAGCAGGTTAGCGCTGGGGGGAGCGGGATCCTACGAGCAGTACTTC.

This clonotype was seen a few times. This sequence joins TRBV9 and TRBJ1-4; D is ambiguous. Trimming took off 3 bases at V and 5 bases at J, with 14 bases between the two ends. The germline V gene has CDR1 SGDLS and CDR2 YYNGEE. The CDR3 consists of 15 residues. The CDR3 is CASSGGLYGNEKLFF. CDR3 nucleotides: TGTGCCAGCAGCGGTGGACTCTACGGGAATGAAAAACTGTTTTTT.

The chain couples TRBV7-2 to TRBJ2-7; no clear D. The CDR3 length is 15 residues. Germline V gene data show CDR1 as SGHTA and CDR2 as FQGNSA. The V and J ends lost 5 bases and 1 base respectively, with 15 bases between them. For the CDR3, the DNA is TGTGCCAGCAGCATTAGTATGCCTCTATCCTACGAGCAGTACTTC. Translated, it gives CASSISMPLSYEQYF.

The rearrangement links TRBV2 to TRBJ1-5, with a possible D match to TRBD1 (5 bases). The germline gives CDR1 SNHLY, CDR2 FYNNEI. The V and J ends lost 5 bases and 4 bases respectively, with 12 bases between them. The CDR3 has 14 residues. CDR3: CASSSFDSNQPQHF. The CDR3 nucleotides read TGTGCCAGCAGTTCATTCGACAGTAATCAGCCCCAGCATTTT.

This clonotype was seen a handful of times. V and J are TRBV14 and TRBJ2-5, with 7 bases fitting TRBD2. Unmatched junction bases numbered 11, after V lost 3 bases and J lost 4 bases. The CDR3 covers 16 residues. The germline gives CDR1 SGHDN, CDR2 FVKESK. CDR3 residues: CASSQGGGSSAETQYF. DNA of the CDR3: TGTGCCAGCAGCCAGGGAGGCGGGAGTAGCGCAGAGACCCAGTACTTC.

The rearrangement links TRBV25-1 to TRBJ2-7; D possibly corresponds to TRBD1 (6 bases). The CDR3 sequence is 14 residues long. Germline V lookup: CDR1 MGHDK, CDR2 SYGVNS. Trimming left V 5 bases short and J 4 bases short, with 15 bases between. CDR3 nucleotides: TGTGCCAGCAGTTACTCAGGGGTCATATACGAGCAGTACTTC. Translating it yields CASSYSGVIYEQYF.

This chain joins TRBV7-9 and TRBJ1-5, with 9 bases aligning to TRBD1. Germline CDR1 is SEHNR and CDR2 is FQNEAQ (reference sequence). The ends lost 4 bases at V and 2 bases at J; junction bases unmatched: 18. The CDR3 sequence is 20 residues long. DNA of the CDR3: TGTGCCAGCAGCTCTGAACCCACAGGGGGCCGAAGGGGGGGCAATCAGCCCCAGCATTTT. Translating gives CASSSEPTGGRRGGNQPQHF.

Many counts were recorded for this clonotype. CDR3 DNA: TGTGCCACCAGTGATCAGGGCAGCGAGCAGTACTTC. It encodes CATSDQGSEQYF. The chain has TRBV24-1 and TRBJ2-7; tentatively, D is TRBD1 (5 bases). Germline CDR1 KGHDR, CDR2 SFDVKD. The CDR3 is 12 amino acids. V lost 3 bases and J lost 6, with 8 bases in between.

The CDR3 nucleotides are TGTGCCAGCAGTTACGGCAGGGAGGTCCTCGAGCAGTACTTC. As protein: CASSYGREVLEQYF. This rearrangement joins TRBV6-6 to TRBJ2-7; D is perhaps TRBD2 (6 bases). The V end was cut by 2 bases, the J end by 6 bases, with 14 bases between. Germline values: CDR1 MNHNY, CDR2 SVGAGI (reference sequence). This CDR3 has 14 amino acids.

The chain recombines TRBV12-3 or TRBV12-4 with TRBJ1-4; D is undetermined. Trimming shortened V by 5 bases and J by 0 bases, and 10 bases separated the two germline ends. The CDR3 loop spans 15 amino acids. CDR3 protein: CASSPRTSTNEKLFF. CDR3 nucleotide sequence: TGTGCCAGCAGTCCGAGGACGTCAACTAATGAAAAACTGTTTTTT.

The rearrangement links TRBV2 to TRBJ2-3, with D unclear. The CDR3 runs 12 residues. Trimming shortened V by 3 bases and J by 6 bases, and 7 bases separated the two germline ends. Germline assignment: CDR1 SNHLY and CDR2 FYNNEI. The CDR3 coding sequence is TGTGCCAGCAGTGATGAGGAGGATACGCAGTATTTT. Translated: CASSDEEDTQYF.